The rows below give T cell receptor beta chains drawn from one sample of a study of blood T cell repertoires in COVID-19. Measured with immunoSEQ multiplex PCR; TCRdb has only the in-frame clones, and not every one. The sample consists of 30,000 to 35,000 clones, 85% of them appearing once. Sequenced: peripheral blood. The source of these receptors is a human donor with acute or convalescent COVID-19. The donor label of this sample is uncertain. Both conserved end residues are part of each CDR3. The D gene is left open where the match is weak. Clone size is not always given. Where it is, it says once, few, many or a class for expanded clones.

size: -
V: TRBV10-3
D: -
J: TRBJ1-2
CDR3: CAISGGTYYGYTF
DNA: TGTGCCATCAGTGGGGGCACCTACTATGGCTACACCTTC

size: -
V: TRBV19
D: -
J: TRBJ1-1
CDR3: CASTALGMNTEAFF
DNA: TGTGCCAGTACGGCATTGGGCATGAACACTGAAGCTTTCTTT

size: -
V: TRBV28
D: TRBD1
J: TRBJ2-3
CDR3: CASSITGAGPDTQYF
DNA: TGTGCCAGCAGCATAACAGGGGCCGGGCCAGATACGCAGTATTTT

size: -
V: TRBV18
D: -
J: TRBJ2-1
CDR3: CASSPIPGGYNEQFF
DNA: TGTGCCAGCTCACCAATCCCAGGGGGGTACAATGAGCAGTTCTTC

size: -
V: TRBV30
D: TRBD1
J: TRBJ2-7
CDR3: CAWSVPGDRDNEQYF
DNA: TGTGCCTGGAGTGTACCGGGGGACAGGGATAACGAGCAGTACTTC

size: -
V: TRBV29-1
D: TRBD1
J: TRBJ2-1
CDR3: CSVDEGQPKKFF
DNA: TGCAGCGTTGACGAGGGACAGCCTAAAAAGTTCTTC

size: -
V: TRBV11-3
D: -
J: TRBJ2-5
CDR3: CASSKSISGETQYF
DNA: TGTGCCAGCAGCAAAAGTATCAGTGGAGAGACCCAGTACTTC

size: -
V: TRBV11-3
D: TRBD2
J: TRBJ2-1
CDR3: CASSLGTSLGLDEQFF
DNA: TGTGCCAGCAGCTTGGGGACTAGCCTAGGTTTGGATGAGCAGTTCTTC

size: -
V: TRBV10-3
D: TRBD1
J: TRBJ1-5
CDR3: CAISDPAYRGLNQPQHF
DNA: TGTGCCATCAGTGATCCGGCCTACAGGGGGCTCAATCAGCCCCAGCATTTT

size: once
V: TRBV14
D: TRBD1
J: TRBJ1-5
CDR3: CASSQLRRDSPSQPQHF
DNA: TGTGCCAGCAGCCAACTTAGGCGGGACAGCCCTTCACAGCCCCAGCATTTT

size: -
V: TRBV6-2/TRBV6-3
D: TRBD2
J: TRBJ2-1
CDR3: CASSWTSGGVNEQFF
DNA: TGTGCCAGCAGTTGGACTAGCGGGGGAGTAAATGAGCAGTTCTTC

size: -
V: TRBV18
D: TRBD2
J: TRBJ2-3
CDR3: CASSSGTSGSTDTQYF
DNA: TGTGCCAGCTCCTCCGGGACTAGCGGCAGCACAGATACGCAGTATTTT

size: -
V: TRBV6-5
D: -
J: TRBJ2-3
CDR3: CASSRGIRGTDTQYF
DNA: TGTGCCAGCAGTAGAGGGATCCGAGGCACAGATACGCAGTATTTT

size: -
V: TRBV11-3
D: TRBD1
J: TRBJ2-1
CDR3: CASSPRTGGALAYNEQFF
DNA: TGTGCCAGCAGCCCCCGGACAGGGGGCGCCTTGGCCTACAATGAGCAGTTCTTC

size: once
V: TRBV4-1
D: -
J: TRBJ2-4
CDR3: CASSQVRGAKNIQYF
DNA: TGCGCCAGCAGCCAAGTACGAGGAGCCAAAAACATTCAGTACTTC

size: -
V: TRBV15
D: -
J: TRBJ1-4
CDR3: CATSRDPGATNEKLFF
DNA: TGTGCCACCAGCAGAGATCCAGGGGCCACTAATGAAAAACTGTTTTTT

size: -
V: TRBV7-9
D: -
J: TRBJ2-3
CDR3: CANSLTTDTQYF
DNA: TGTGCCAACAGCTTAACTACAGATACGCAGTATTTT

size: -
V: TRBV2
D: TRBD1
J: TRBJ1-3
CDR3: CASRPGQGILSGNTIYF
DNA: TGTGCCAGCAGGCCGGGACAGGGGATCCTCTCTGGAAACACCATATATTTT

size: -
V: TRBV4-3
D: TRBD1
J: TRBJ1-4
CDR3: CASSQARTGAGEKLFF
DNA: TGCGCCAGCAGCCAAGCTAGGACAGGGGCGGGTGAAAAACTGTTTTTT

size: -
V: TRBV27
D: TRBD1
J: TRBJ1-2
CDR3: CASRLDRASGYTF
DNA: TGTGCCAGCAGACTTGACAGGGCTTCTGGCTACACCTTC

size: -
V: TRBV12-3/TRBV12-4
D: -
J: TRBJ2-5
CDR3: CASSHSRGETQYF
DNA: TGTGCCAGCAGCCACTCCCGCGGGGAGACCCAGTACTTC

size: -
V: TRBV4-1
D: -
J: TRBJ2-3
CDR3: CASSPYIDRTDGTQYF
DNA: TGCGCCAGCAGCCCCTACATAGACCGGACTGATGGTACGCAGTATTTT

size: -
V: TRBV7-2
D: TRBD1
J: TRBJ2-7
CDR3: CASSLDLSSDRGIDEQYF
DNA: TGTGCCAGCAGCTTAGACTTGTCGAGTGACAGGGGCATAGACGAGCAGTACTTC

size: -
V: TRBV19
D: -
J: TRBJ1-4
CDR3: CASSAGTTKREKLFF
DNA: TGTGCCAGTAGTGCCGGGACAACGAAGCGTGAAAAACTGTTTTTT

size: -
V: TRBV6-1
D: -
J: TRBJ2-1
CDR3: CASSDFGGPVGTYNEQFF
DNA: TGTGCCAGCAGTGACTTCGGCGGGCCCGTAGGTACCTACAATGAGCAGTTCTTC

size: few
V: TRBV30
D: TRBD1
J: TRBJ1-2
CDR3: CAWRFRTGDGYTF
DNA: TGTGCCTGGAGATTCAGGACAGGGGATGGCTACACCTTC

size: -
V: TRBV5-1
D: TRBD1
J: TRBJ1-4
CDR3: CASSLDRGNEKLFF
DNA: TGCGCCAGCAGCTTGGACAGGGGGAATGAAAAACTGTTTTTT

size: -
V: TRBV18
D: -
J: TRBJ2-2
CDR3: CASSPRGGELFF
DNA: TGTGCCAGCTCACCACGAGGCGGGGAGCTGTTTTTT

size: -
V: TRBV6-2/TRBV6-3
D: -
J: TRBJ1-1
CDR3: CASSYSTGSTEAFF
DNA: TGTGCCAGCAGTTACTCGACGGGGTCCACTGAAGCTTTCTTT

size: -
V: TRBV29-1
D: -
J: TRBJ2-3
CDR3: CSVARTEGDTQYF
DNA: TGCAGCGTCGCCAGGACGGAGGGCGATACGCAGTATTTT

size: once
V: TRBV12-3/TRBV12-4
D: TRBD1
J: TRBJ1-2
CDR3: CASSLQGATGYTF
DNA: TGTGCCAGCAGTCTACAGGGGGCAACAGGCTACACCTTC

size: -
V: TRBV9
D: TRBD2
J: TRBJ2-1
CDR3: CASSPRTSGGGEQFF
DNA: TGTGCCAGCAGCCCACGGACTAGCGGGGGGGGTGAGCAGTTCTTC

size: few
V: TRBV10-3
D: -
J: TRBJ1-4
CDR3: CAISPFGGGGEEKLFF
DNA: TGTGCCATCAGTCCCTTTGGCGGGGGGGGAGAAGAAAAACTGTTTTTT

size: -
V: TRBV2
D: TRBD1
J: TRBJ1-6
CDR3: CAGNGQEDSPLHF
DNA: TGTGCCGGCAACGGACAGGAGGATTCACCCCTCCACTTT

size: -
V: TRBV15
D: -
J: TRBJ2-5
CDR3: CATSRDLESATQYF
DNA: TGTGCCACCAGCAGAGATCTTGAGAGCGCGACCCAGTACTTC

size: -
V: TRBV27
D: -
J: TRBJ2-5
CDR3: CASRFGGVETQYF
DNA: TGTGCCAGCAGGTTCGGAGGGGTAGAGACCCAGTACTTC

size: -
V: TRBV9
D: -
J: TRBJ1-1
CDR3: CASSVGVGQNTEAFF
DNA: TGTGCCAGCAGCGTAGGAGTGGGACAGAACACTGAAGCTTTCTTT

size: -
V: TRBV14
D: TRBD1
J: TRBJ1-2
CDR3: CASSQWGTGDGGYTF
DNA: TGTGCCAGCAGCCAATGGGGCACAGGGGATGGTGGCTACACCTTC

size: once
V: TRBV19
D: TRBD1
J: TRBJ1-5
CDR3: CASSIDLTGATNQPQHF
DNA: TGTGCCAGTAGTATAGATCTGACAGGGGCCACCAATCAGCCCCAGCATTTT

size: -
V: TRBV7-9
D: -
J: TRBJ1-2
CDR3: CASSSVQANYGYTF
DNA: TGTGCCAGCAGCTCGGTTCAAGCTAACTATGGCTACACCTTC

size: -
V: TRBV6-2/TRBV6-3
D: TRBD2
J: TRBJ2-5
CDR3: CASSWGEGPGETQYF
DNA: TGTGCCAGCAGTTGGGGGGAGGGGCCCGGAGAGACCCAGTACTTC

size: -
V: TRBV7-9
D: TRBD2
J: TRBJ2-2
CDR3: CASSLRGGSGELFF
DNA: TGTGCCAGCAGCTTGCGGGGGGGCTCCGGGGAGCTGTTTTTT

size: once
V: TRBV4-1
D: TRBD2
J: TRBJ2-3
CDR3: CASSQLTRTSGRADTQYF
DNA: TGCGCCAGCAGCCAACTGACTCGGACTAGCGGGAGGGCAGATACGCAGTATTTT

size: -
V: TRBV28
D: TRBD1
J: TRBJ1-6
CDR3: CASTLTAGGYNSPLHF
DNA: TGTGCCAGCACCCTAACCGCAGGGGGATATAATTCACCCCTCCACTTT

size: -
V: TRBV7-2
D: TRBD2
J: TRBJ2-3
CDR3: CASSASGGLTDTQYF
DNA: TGTGCCAGCAGCGCTAGCGGGGGCCTCACAGATACGCAGTATTTT

size: -
V: TRBV10-3
D: -
J: TRBJ2-2
CDR3: CAISARGDTGELFF
DNA: TGTGCCATCAGTGCCAGGGGTGACACCGGGGAGCTGTTTTTT

size: -
V: TRBV27
D: -
J: TRBJ2-1
CDR3: CASNRGGMNEQFF
DNA: TGTGCCAGCAACCGGGGAGGTATGAATGAGCAGTTCTTC

size: -
V: TRBV5-6
D: TRBD1
J: TRBJ1-2
CDR3: CASSLGTVFNYGYTF
DNA: TGTGCCAGCAGCCTGGGGACAGTTTTTAACTATGGCTACACCTTC

size: -
V: TRBV28
D: -
J: TRBJ1-3
CDR3: CASSSDTPAAGTIYF
DNA: TGTGCCAGCAGTTCGGACACCCCTGCAGCTGGCACCATATATTTT

size: -
V: TRBV14
D: TRBD2
J: TRBJ2-7
CDR3: CASSQDPGLAYEQYF
DNA: TGTGCCAGCAGCCAAGATCCGGGACTAGCCTACGAGCAGTACTTC

size: -
V: TRBV5-1
D: TRBD1
J: TRBJ2-2
CDR3: CASSSTATGTGELFF
DNA: TGCGCCAGCAGCTCAACTGCGACAGGGACCGGGGAGCTGTTTTTT

size: -
V: TRBV7-2
D: -
J: TRBJ1-5
CDR3: CASSLDSIQPQHF
DNA: TGTGCCAGCAGCTTAGACAGTATTCAGCCCCAGCATTTT